This record concerns one T cell receptor beta chain sequence. Which antigen it targets is not known. Base qualities are not provided; no much larger clone lies one nucleotide away. The library was made by the immunoSEQ multiplex PCR assay. For most patients, genomic DNA was isolated with the Qiagen DNeasy Blood and Tissue Kit and shipped frozen to Adaptive Biotechnologies for TCR sequencing. For most patients, genomic DNA was subjected to high-throughput TCR-beta CDR3 sequencing by Adaptive Biotechnologies. Concerning the study's data processing: TCR sequencing data were retrieved from Adaptive's ImmunoSEQ software for 18 patients, whereas three other patients were processed with MiXCR and VDJtools. To correct CD4 versus CD8 sorting errors, any sequence found in both subsets at a frequency ratio below 5:1 was removed. CDR3 nucleotide sequences shared between donor and recipient were removed because their origin could not be assigned. Alloreactive clones required at least 2-fold expansion over unstimulated cells and minimum CFSE-low frequency of 0.002% (template counts) or 0.001% (read counts). Clones detected in sequenced pre-transplant spleen, lymph node, or MLR CFSE-low populations of the donor or recipient were defined as mappable. Cumulative frequency of alloreactive clones was calculated as a percentage of all sequences weighted by copy number. TCRdb carries this immuneACCESS record with in-frame sequences only. Its versions omit some clonotypes, under half of them owing to an unresolved V gene in the studies checked, with the rest unexplained. That table gives V, J and clone size, and the DNA gave D and trimming. The sample contains 90,000 or so clones, around 84% of them found a single time. The ten largest clonotypes hold approximately 0.78% of the sample.

The sample's time point, from its label and the paper: cells obtained before transplantation from donor or recipient. CD3+CD4+ and CD3+CD8+ populations were FACS-sorted from unstimulated pre-transplant donor and recipient cells taken from spleen or lymph nodes. These data are taken from a study of graft-versus-host responses after intestinal transplantation (dated by TCRdb to the early 2020s). For the wider study: Multivisceral, liver-intestinal, or isolated intestinal transplants were received by the recipients. A cohort of approximately 23 intestinal transplant recipients, including one retransplant, was enrolled, and a few patients lacking pretransplant specimens were excluded. All recipients received anti-thymocyte globulin induction followed by maintenance tacrolimus and steroids for approximately 3 years. After intestinal transplantation, graft-versus-host and host-versus-graft alloreactive T cell clones in the graft, circulation and bone marrow were tracked using bulk TCR-beta CDR3 sequencing. Rather than going through the commercial service, samples from a few later patients were sequenced in-house on an Illumina MiSeq and processed with MiXCR. Donor T cell macrochimerism was defined as a peak of at least 4% donor T cells among recipient peripheral blood mononuclear cells. To identify alloreactive clones, pre-transplant mixed lymphocyte reaction products were sequenced and then compared with unstimulated pre-transplant donor and recipient T cells.

Findings and caveats that apply to the study as a whole: The conclusions were limited by the relatively low number and heterogeneity of the intestinal transplant patients. Peak levels of circulating GvH clones were associated with declines in HvG clones early after transplant. GvH clones were detected in recipient bone marrow, and some appeared earlier in ileal mucosa or blood, consistent with an intestinal mucosal origin. In the allografts of patients with donor T cell macrochimerism, GvH to HvG T cell clonal ratios were high.

The source was unstimulated CD4+ T cells sorted from spleen or lymph node cells, collected before intestinal transplant. This TCR was sampled from a human donor who received an intestinal transplant.

CDR3 protein: CASSPRDRAATEAFF. The sequenced DNA is TGTGCCAGCTCACCCAGGGACAGGGCGGCCACTGAAGCTTTCTTT. Here the chain combines TRBV18 and TRBJ1-1, with 9 bases in between that match TRBD1. The CDR3 goes from the cysteine to the phenylalanine over 15 residues. Only CDR3 DNA is held: 45 bases, read in frame from base 1. In the germline V gene, CDR1 corresponds to KGHSH and CDR2 to LQKENI. V has 3 bases trimmed and J has 4 bases trimmed; junction bases matching no gene number 6. Outside the CDR3, residues come from the reference TRBV18 and TRBJ1-1 proteins, so the full variable domain is: NAGVMQNPRHLVRRRGQEARLRCSPMKGHSHVYWYRQLPEEGLKFMVYLQKENIIDESGMPKERFSAEFPKEGPSILRIQQVVRGDSAAYFCASSPRDRAATEAFFGQGTRLTVV.